The next 16 T cell receptor beta chains were all read from a single sample in a study of blood T cell repertoires in COVID-19. TCRdb keeps only in-frame clones here, not all; method: immunoSEQ multiplex PCR. The data contain about 76,000 clones, roughly 85% of them singletons. Sequences were obtained from peripheral blood. The receptors derive from a man aged 25 to 45 with acute or convalescent COVID-19.

This clone showed up just a few times. The rearrangement uses TRBV28 and TRBJ2-1; TRBD2 agrees at 11 bases. V shed 2 bases and J 9 bases; nucleotides not matched to a gene: 6. CDR3 size: 15 residues. Germline V CDR1 and CDR2: MDHEN, SYDVKM. CDR3 bases: TGTGCCAGCAGTTTACTAGCGGGAGGTGAGGCTGAGCAGTTCTTC. Translated, it gives CASSLLAGGEAEQFF.

The gene calls are TRBV20-1 and TRBJ2-7; tentatively, D is TRBD1 (5 bases). V was pared by 2 bases and J by 11 bases, with 10 bases between. The CDR3 is 10 residues long. Germline CDR1 DFQATT, CDR2 SNEGSKA (reference sequence). The CDR3 DNA reads as TGCAGTGCTAGATCGGGCAGGGAGTACTTC. Amino acids: CSARSGREYF.

V gene TRBV5-1 combines with J gene TRBJ2-1, with D possibly TRBD1 on 6 matching bases. Between the trimmed V and J ends, which lost 3 bases and 7 bases, there was a span of 23 bases. The CDR3 consists of 17 residues. CDR1 is SGHRS and CDR2 is YFSETQ in the germline V gene. CDR3: CASSSRGSSLGWNEQFF. The CDR3 DNA reads TGCGCCAGCAGCTCCAGGGGTAGCAGCCTTGGGTGGAATGAGCAGTTCTTC.

V gene TRBV11-2 combines with J gene TRBJ2-7; D is perhaps TRBD2 (6 bases). There are 16 residues in the CDR3. From germline, CDR1 is SGHAT and CDR2 FQNNGV. Trimming shortened V by 5 bases and J by 0 bases, and 17 bases separated the two germline ends. CDR3 DNA: TGTGCCAGCAGCCCAGGGCAGCGGGCGAGCTCCTACGAGCAGTACTTC. It translates to CASSPGQRASSYEQYF.

A single count supports this clone. V and J are TRBV7-2 and TRBJ2-7; D call uncertain. Trimming removed 3 bases at V and 6 bases at J, with 15 bases between. Germline CDR1 is SGHTA and CDR2 is FQGNSA. CDR3 size: 14 residues. CDR3 loop: CASSFQKPPSEQYF. As DNA, the CDR3 is TGTGCCAGCAGCTTTCAAAAGCCTCCCTCCGAGCAGTACTTC.

This clone was seen a single time. This chain joins TRBV11-2 and TRBJ2-1, with a tentative D call TRBD2 (5 bases). Germline V gene data show CDR1 as SGHAT and CDR2 as FQNNGV. Trimming removed 5 bases at V and 0 bases at J, with 11 bases between. The CDR3 length is 15 residues. The CDR3 DNA sequence: TGTGCCAGCAGCGGAGGACTCAGCTCCTACAATGAGCAGTTCTTC. Translated: CASSGGLSSYNEQFF.

This chain connects TRBV7-2 to TRBJ1-4; D not certain. CDR3 length: 15 amino acids. The ends were cut back, 1 base at V and 0 bases at J, with 6 bases in the middle. Germline V gene lookup returns CDR1 SGHTA and CDR2 FQGNSA. CDR3 in DNA: TGTGCCAGCAGCTTAGACAGTGCAACTAATGAAAAACTGTTTTTT. This codes for CASSLDSATNEKLFF. Variable domain in full (rest from reference TRBV7-2 and TRBJ1-4): GAGVSQSPSNKVTEKGKDVELRCDPISGHTALYWYRQSLGQGLEFLIYFQGNSAPDKSGLPSDRFSAERTGGSVSTLTIQRTQQEDSAVYLCASSLDSATNEKLFFGSGTQLSVL.

The rearrangement uses TRBV7-6 and TRBJ2-1, with D perhaps TRBD2 (5 bases). This CDR3 region has 14 residues. V lost 4 bases and J 3 bases, leaving 10 bases between the germline ends. Germline CDR1 is SGHVS and CDR2 is FNYEAQ. CDR3 sequence reads: CASSWTGNYNEQFF. The CDR3 DNA follows: TGTGCCAGCAGCTGGACGGGGAACTACAATGAGCAGTTCTTC. Together with reference TRBV7-6 and TRBJ2-1, the CDR3 gives the full variable domain: GAGVSQSPRYKVTKRGQDVALRCDPISGHVSLYWYRQALGQGPEFLTYFNYEAQQDKSGLPNDRFSAERPEGSISTLTIQRTEQRDSAMYRCASSWTGNYNEQFFGPGTRLTVL.

The rearrangement links TRBV12-3 or TRBV12-4 to TRBJ2-1; no reliable D call. The CDR3 has 11 amino acids. V lost 5 bases, J lost 8 bases, and 7 bases lay in between. CDR3 sequence: CASSQSHEQFF. The DNA for the CDR3 is TGTGCCAGCAGTCAAAGCCATGAGCAGTTCTTC.

This clone was seen once. V is TRBV3-1 (or the pseudogene TRBV3-2) and J is TRBJ2-7; 8 nucleotides match TRBD1. V lost 4 bases, J lost 6 bases, and 8 bases stayed unmatched. The CDR3 is made up of 14 amino acids. Germline V gene lookup returns CDR1 LGHDT and CDR2 YNNKEL (reference sequence). Here the CDR3 DNA reads TGTGCCAGCAGCCTTCGGGACAGGATCGGCGAGCAGTACTTC. Protein: CASSLRDRIGEQYF.

The chain links TRBV27 to TRBJ2-1; tentative D call: TRBD2 (6 bases). Per the germline V gene, CDR1 is MNHEY and CDR2 is SMNVEV (reference sequence). V was shortened by 6 bases and J by 6 bases, with 18 bases between the two germline ends. This CDR3 spans 15 amino acids. The CDR3 is CASRIRDSLINEQFF. The CDR3 bases are TGTGCCAGCAGAATCCGGGACTCCCTTATCAATGAGCAGTTCTTC.

The gene calls are TRBV30 and TRBJ1-4; no clear D gene. Trimming stripped 1 base from V and 7 bases from J, with 16 bases between. The CDR3 sequence is 15 residues long. The germline V gene has CDR1 GTSNPN and CDR2 SVGIG (reference sequence). For the CDR3, the DNA is TGTGCCTGGAGTGCTGCGGGCGGCGTGGGTGAAAAACTGTTTTTT. Protein: CAWSAAGGVGEKLFF.

The table lists this clone with a few counts. This sequence joins TRBV20-1 and TRBJ2-3, with D unresolved. Per the germline V gene, CDR1 is DFQATT and CDR2 is SNEGSKA (reference sequence). CDR3 size: 10 residues. V lost 6 bases and J 6 bases, leaving 7 bases between the germline ends. DNA of the CDR3: TGCAGTGCCGCAAGCGATACGCAGTATTTT. The encoded protein is CSAASDTQYF.

CDR3 protein: CASSAGKGEAFF. The CDR3 DNA follows: TGTGCCAGCAGTGCAGGGAAGGGTGAAGCTTTCTTT. The V gene is TRBV25-1, the J gene TRBJ1-1; TRBD1 might be the D (5 bases). From germline, CDR1 is MGHDK and CDR2 SYGVNS. The CDR3 sequence is 12 residues long. V was shortened by 4 bases and J by 7 bases, with 10 bases between the two germline ends.

The chain joins TRBV27 to TRBJ1-5; D possibly corresponds to TRBD1 (6 bases). Germline CDR1 reads MNHEY; CDR2 reads SMNVEV (reference sequence). Deletions cut 6 bases from V and 0 bases from J, with 24 bases between. The CDR3 totals 19 residues. The CDR3 coding sequence is TGTGCCAGCAGCCCAGGGGACCGGGGTGGGAATTATAGCAATCAGCCCCAGCATTTT. It codes for CASSPGDRGGNYSNQPQHF.

This chain connects TRBV4-1 to TRBJ2-7; maybe TRBD2 (5 bases). The CDR3 is made up of 15 amino acids. The ends were cut back, 0 bases at V and 4 bases at J, with 13 bases in the middle. The germline V gene encodes CDR1 MGHRA and CDR2 YSYEKL. As DNA, the CDR3 is TGCGCCAGCAGCCAAGAGCAGGCGGGCGCGTACGAGCAGTACTTC. It yields the protein CASSQEQAGAYEQYF.